Below are 24 T cell receptor beta chains sequenced from a single sample in a study of control samples from healthy donors and cancer patients. Measured with immunoSEQ multiplex PCR; TCRdb has only the in-frame clones, and not every one. The table shows 96,000 or so clones, with over 85% occurring only once. Material: blood. The source is a man aged 18 to 29 in good health.

This clone was found once. This sequence joins TRBV19 and TRBJ1-1; maybe TRBD1 (5 bases). The germline gives CDR1 LNHDA, CDR2 SQIVND (reference sequence). CDR3 length: 14 residues. V lost 7 bases to trimming and J lost 3 bases, with 15 bases between them. The CDR3 reads CASTDSGVDTEAFF. In nucleotides, the CDR3 is TGTGCCAGTACCGACTCGGGGGTCGACACTGAAGCTTTCTTT.

The chain couples TRBV19 to TRBJ2-1, with 12 bases identical to TRBD2. V lost 6 bases, J lost 8 bases, and 11 bases stayed unmatched. The CDR3 is made up of 16 amino acids. CDR1 is LNHDA, CDR2 SQIVND, per germline (reference sequence). Here the CDR3 DNA reads TGTGCCAGTAGCACCTACGCTAGCGGGAGGGGCTATGAGCAGTTCTTC. Its protein product is CASSTYASGRGYEQFF.

The chain uses TRBV4-2 and TRBJ1-2; unclear D gene. Trimming shortened V by 0 bases and J by 4 bases, and 9 bases separated the two germline ends. CDR1 LGHNA and CDR2 YNFKEQ come from the germline V gene. CDR3 length: 14 residues. The CDR3 DNA is TGTGCCAGCAGCCAAGAACTGGGAAGCTATGGCTACACCTTC. Translation gives CASSQELGSYGYTF.

The V call is TRBV13, the J call TRBJ2-5, with 8 positions matching TRBD1. The CDR3 is 14 residues long. Trimming removed 3 bases from V and 2 bases from J; junction bases left unmatched: 2. The germline V gene encodes CDR1 PRHDT and CDR2 FYEKMQ (reference sequence). CDR3 protein: CASSFGTGQETQYF. In nucleotides, the CDR3 is TGTGCCAGCAGCTTTGGGACAGGTCAAGAGACCCAGTACTTC.

This sequence joins TRBV5-6 and TRBJ2-1, with TRBD2 matching 9 bases. CDR1 is SGHDT and CDR2 is YYEEEE in the germline V gene. This CDR3 region has 16 residues. With 4 bases clipped from V and 6 bases from J, the junction kept 11 bases outside the gene matches. CDR3 in DNA: TGTGCCAGCAGCGCGCTAGCGGGGAATAGATTCAATGAGCAGTTCTTC. This translates into CASSALAGNRFNEQFF.

The chain carries TRBV15 and TRBJ2-1; 7 bases line up with TRBD2. In germline, CDR1 is LNHNV, CDR2 YYDKDF (reference sequence). Losses at the gene ends were 0 bases for V and 8 bases for J; bases not matched to a gene: 13. This CDR3 has 17 residues. The CDR3 spells CATSRDFAQRGGDEQFF. In nucleotides, the CDR3 is TGTGCCACCAGCAGAGATTTCGCGCAGCGGGGAGGAGATGAGCAGTTCTTC.

This sequence joins TRBV7-2 and TRBJ1-2; TRBD1 matches at 9 bases. The germline V gene has CDR1 SGHTA and CDR2 FQGNSA. This CDR3 spans 14 amino acids. V lost 1 base to trimming and J lost 8 bases; unmatched junction nucleotides: 5. CDR3 protein: CASSLEQGARGYTF. CDR3 bases: TGTGCCAGCAGCTTAGAACAGGGGGCTCGGGGCTACACCTTC.

The rearrangement links TRBV30 to TRBJ2-7, with no clear D. Per germline, CDR1 GTSNPN and CDR2 SVGIG (reference sequence). The V end lost 0 bases, the J end lost 3 bases, and 3 bases lay between the germline ends. The CDR3 sequence is 11 residues long. Written as DNA, the CDR3 is TGTGCCTGGAGTGTACTCTACGAGCAGTACTTC. Residues: CAWSVLYEQYF. Complete variable domain (other parts from reference TRBV30 and TRBJ2-7): SQTIHQWPATLVQPVGSPLSLECTVEGTSNPNLYWYRQAAGRGLQLLFYSVGIGQISSEVPQNLSASRPQDRQFILSSKKLLLSDSGFYLCAWSVLYEQYFGPGTRLTVT.

This clone was recorded once. The chain couples TRBV6-5 to TRBJ2-2; D gene uncertain. Germline V gene lookup returns CDR1 MNHEY and CDR2 SVGAGI. The CDR3 is 12 amino acids. In DNA form, the CDR3 reads TGTGCTGTAACTGCAAACACCGGGGAGCTGTTTTTT. This gives the protein CAVTANTGELFF.

This clone was observed a single time. The V and J genes are TRBV10-3 and TRBJ2-1; 7 bases align to TRBD2. V gave up 4 bases and J gave up 0 bases; unmatched junction bases: 0. The germline gives CDR1 ENHRY, CDR2 SYGVKD. The CDR3 runs 14 residues. CDR3: CAISGGSSYNEQFF. The CDR3 nucleotides are TGTGCCATCAGTGGCGGGAGCTCCTACAATGAGCAGTTCTTC.

The rearrangement joins TRBV25-1 to TRBJ2-3, with 8 bases matching TRBD2. Trimming at V came to 3 bases and at J to 5 bases, leaving 4 bases not matched to a gene. The germline CDR1 and CDR2 sequences are MGHDK and SYGVNS. CDR3 size: 14 residues. The CDR3 is CASSDKREKDTQYF. The CDR3 DNA is TGTGCCAGCAGTGACAAGCGGGAGAAAGATACGCAGTATTTT.

This sequence joins TRBV6-5 and TRBJ1-1; no firm D call. Germline CDR1 and CDR2: MNHEY and SVGAGI. Trimming removed 2 bases at V and 5 bases at J, with 9 bases between. The CDR3 consists of 13 residues. Here the CDR3 reads CASSYRVETEAFF. Written as DNA, the CDR3 is TGTGCCAGCAGTTACCGGGTGGAAACTGAAGCTTTCTTT.

The CDR3 coding sequence is TGTGCCAGCAGTGGACTGATCGGAGCTAACTATGGCTACACCTTC. Amino acid sequence: CASSGLIGANYGYTF. The V call is TRBV25-1, the J call TRBJ1-2, with unresolved D. The CDR3 is 15 amino acids. CDR1 is MGHDK and CDR2 is SYGVNS in the germline V gene. Trimming left V 4 bases short and J 0 bases short, with 12 bases between.

This chain uses TRBV13 with TRBJ2-7; 11 bases are shared with TRBD1. The junction had 8 bases not matched to a gene; V was cut back by 1 base and J by 6 bases. Germline CDR1 reads PRHDT; CDR2 reads FYEKMQ (reference sequence). The CDR3 has 16 residues. The CDR3 DNA follows: TGTGCCAGCAGCTTAGAGACTGGACAGGGGGCGGGCGAGCAGTACTTC. Translated: CASSLETGQGAGEQYF.

The chain uses TRBV5-1 and TRBJ1-6; perhaps TRBD1 as D (6 bases). The CDR3 contains 17 residues. Deletions cut 0 bases from V and 10 bases from J, with 20 bases between. The germline V gene encodes CDR1 SGHRS and CDR2 YFSETQ. The DNA for the CDR3 is TGCGCCAGCAGCTTGGGCCCCGGTAGACAGGTAACCTCACCCCTCCACTTT. The encoded protein is CASSLGPGRQVTSPLHF.

The chain has TRBV7-2 and TRBJ2-1; TRBD2 matches at 8 bases. The CDR3 sequence is 17 residues long. V was clipped by 5 bases and J by 8 bases; unmatched bases: 17. Germline CDR1 reads SGHTA; CDR2 reads FQGNSA. The CDR3 sequence is CASSRDGAGGPVDEQFF. The CDR3 region has the DNA TGTGCCAGCAGCCGGGACGGGGCGGGAGGCCCTGTGGATGAGCAGTTCTTC.

This sequence joins TRBV6-6 and TRBJ2-1; 7 bases line up with TRBD2. From germline, CDR1 is MNHNY and CDR2 SVGAGI (reference sequence). V was pared by 2 bases and J by 9 bases, with 13 bases of the junction left unmatched. The CDR3 is 16 residues long. The CDR3 DNA reads as TGTGCCAGCAGTTACACAGGAGGCGGGAGTATTGCTGAGCAGTTCTTC. It codes for CASSYTGGGSIAEQFF.

V is TRBV21-1 and J is TRBJ1-1. TRBV21-1 constitutes a pseudogene. The CDR3 spans 17 residues. CDR3: CASSKKKGPQPSTEAFF. The CDR3 DNA sequence: TGTGCCAGCAGCAAAAAAAAAGGGCCACAGCCCAGCACTGAAGCTTTCTTT.

The chain couples TRBV4-2 to TRBJ2-3, with D unresolved. CDR1 and CDR2 from the germline V gene are LGHNA and YNFKEQ. V lost 1 base, J lost 2 bases, and 4 bases lay in between. CDR3 length: 13 amino acids. The CDR3 nucleotides read TGTGCCAGCAGCCAAGTGTCCACAGATACGCAGTATTTT. This codes for CASSQVSTDTQYF.

The chain employs TRBV5-5 and TRBJ1-1; D is undetermined. Germline V gene data show CDR1 as SGHKS and CDR2 as YYEKEE (reference sequence). The CDR3 has 18 amino acids. Between the trimmed V and J ends, which lost 2 bases and 4 bases, there was a span of 24 bases. CDR3 DNA: TGTGCCAGCAGCTTCGTCCCTCAAAGGACGCGGGTGGGCACTGAAGCTTTCTTT. Translating it yields CASSFVPQRTRVGTEAFF.

The gene calls are TRBV3-1 (or the pseudogene TRBV3-2) and TRBJ1-1, with D perhaps matching TRBD1 (6 bases). V lost 4 bases to trimming and J lost 11 bases, with 11 bases between them. Germline V gene sequence: CDR1 LGHDT, CDR2 YNNKEL (reference sequence). The CDR3 length is 11 residues. CDR3 sequence reads: CASSLQGRAFF. The CDR3 nucleotides are TGTGCCAGCAGCCTACAGGGAAGGGCTTTCTTT.

The chain combines TRBV10-3 with TRBJ2-5; maybe TRBD1 (5 bases). The V end lost 3 bases, the J end lost 1 base, and 12 bases lay between the germline ends. This CDR3 has 15 residues. Germline lookup yields CDR1 ENHRY and CDR2 SYGVKD. The CDR3 coding sequence is TGTGCCATCAGTGACTCGCCCCAGGGCCAAGAGACCCAGTACTTC. Its translation: CAISDSPQGQETQYF.

The genes are TRBV3-1 (or the pseudogene TRBV3-2) and TRBJ2-4, with D hard to call. Looked up from germline, CDR1 is LGHDT and CDR2 is YNNKEL (reference sequence). V shed 4 bases and J shed 9 bases, with 16 bases lying between them. The CDR3 length is 14 residues. CDR3 protein: CASSPTNGKSIQYF. The CDR3 nucleotides are TGTGCCAGCAGCCCGACAAATGGAAAGTCCATTCAGTACTTC.

DNA of the CDR3: TGTGCCAGCAGCTTAGCACAGGCCGGCGGGAATCAGCCCCAGCATTTT. Translation: CASSLAQAGGNQPQHF. This chain uses TRBV7-6 with TRBJ1-5, with D possibly being TRBD1 (5 bases). The germline V and J ends were trimmed by 0 bases and 4 bases, with 13 bases remaining between them. In germline, CDR1 is SGHVS, CDR2 FNYEAQ. This CDR3 is 16 amino acids long.